This T cell receptor beta chain emerged from a study of blood T cell repertoires in COVID-19. Study-level background: The samples span acute and convalescent COVID-19 from the United States, Italy and Spain. T cells, B-cell-depleted T cells, or PBMCs provided the cDNA or gDNA that served as material.

This clone turned up a few times. CDR3 length: 14 residues. With 3 bases clipped from V and 12 bases from J, the junction kept 10 bases outside the gene matches. The V gene's germline CDR1 is SGHVS and CDR2 FQNEAQ. In the original workflow: Reference gene primer amplification gave estimated nucleated cell counts. Sequencing was performed with immunoSEQ multiplex PCR; in TCRdb, only in-frame clones are kept and a portion is missing. That table furnishes V, J and clone size, whereas the DNA furnished D and trimming. This table holds more than 60,000 clones, about 88% found once. In Seattle, patients joined the study during active infection and were tracked longitudinally.

The TCR was taken from a man aged 80 or over with COVID-19, enrolled during active disease. This chain uses TRBV7-8 with TRBJ2-1; TRBD1 matches at 8 bases. The sequenced material came from peripheral blood. The CDR3 DNA follows: TGTGCCAGCAGCTTCGGACAGGGAGGAGGTAGGCAGTTCTTC. This gives the protein CASSFGQGGGRQFF.